These 21 T cell receptor beta chains came from one sample sequenced in a study of cytomegalovirus exposure and HLA in healthy donors. The PCR employed 60 Vbeta primers together with 13 Jbeta primers. Profiling relied on immunoSEQ multiplex PCR, and the TCRdb table lists in-frame clones only, not all of them. The table has over 150,000 clones, roughly 80% seen once. Material for sequencing was PBMCs. These receptors originate from a woman in her thirties in good health and CMV-seropositive.

For this clone: The identical CDR3 is also encoded by other nucleotide sequences in the sample. The CDR3 loop reads CASSSSGAYNEQFF. CDR3 DNA sequence: TGCGCCAGCAGCTCTAGCGGTGCGTACAATGAGCAGTTCTTC. This rearrangement joins TRBV5-1 to TRBJ2-1; 7 nucleotides line up with TRBD2. There are 14 residues in the CDR3. Germline V gene lookup returns CDR1 SGHRS and CDR2 YFSETQ. After removal of 3 bases from V and 4 bases from J, the junction contained 4 bases not matched to a gene. Filled out from reference TRBV5-1 and TRBJ2-1, the complete variable domain reads KAGVTQTPRYLIKTRGQQVTLSCSPISGHRSVSWYQQTPGQGLQFLFEYFSETQRNKGNFPGRFSGRQFSNSRSEMNVSTLELGDSALYLCASSSSGAYNEQFFGPGTRLTVL.

This clone was observed a few times. This rearrangement joins TRBV6-4 to TRBJ2-3; tentatively, D is TRBD2 (5 bases). The CDR3 extends over 14 amino acids. The V and J ends lost 1 base and 9 bases respectively, with 14 bases between them. The V gene's germline CDR1 is MRHNA and CDR2 SNTAGT. As DNA, the CDR3 is TGTGCCAGCAGTGACTTAACGGACTCCCAGACGCAGTATTTT. As protein: CASSDLTDSQTQYF.

The chain links TRBV27 to TRBJ1-1, with 9 bases aligning to TRBD1. J was trimmed by 3 bases and V by 4 bases; bases with no gene match: 15. CDR1 is MNHEY and CDR2 is SMNVEV in the germline V gene (reference sequence). The CDR3 runs to 18 residues. DNA for the CDR3: TGTGCCAGCAGTTCCCTTAAAAATCCGACAGGGGGAGACACTGAAGCTTTCTTT. This codes for CASSSLKNPTGGDTEAFF.

This clone was found a few times. CDR3 coding DNA: TGTGCCAGCAGCTTAGGGGGAGGGCAAGAGACCCAGTACTTC. Translating gives CASSLGGGQETQYF. This chain connects TRBV7-2 to TRBJ2-5; the match to TRBD2 covers 7 bases. The junction had 1 base not matched to a gene; V was cut back by 1 base and J by 2 bases. This CDR3 comprises 14 residues. Germline V gives CDR1 SGHTA, CDR2 FQGNSA. The full variable domain, with the rest looked up from reference TRBV7-2 and TRBJ2-5, is GAGVSQSPSNKVTEKGKDVELRCDPISGHTALYWYRQSLGQGLEFLIYFQGNSAPDKSGLPSDRFSAERTGGSVSTLTIQRTQQEDSAVYLCASSLGGGQETQYFGPGTRLLVL.

This chain uses TRBV5-1 with TRBJ1-2; 10 bases align to TRBD1. V was clipped by 5 bases and J by 2 bases; unmatched bases: 12. The CDR3 covers 17 residues. Germline loops: CDR1 SGHRS, CDR2 YFSETQ. CDR3 protein: CASSTGTGDIGNYGYTF. CDR3 in DNA: TGCGCCAGCAGTACCGGGACAGGGGATATCGGAAACTATGGCTACACCTTC. The entire variable domain, with the rest obtained from reference TRBV5-1 and TRBJ1-2, is as follows: KAGVTQTPRYLIKTRGQQVTLSCSPISGHRSVSWYQQTPGQGLQFLFEYFSETQRNKGNFPGRFSGRQFSNSRSEMNVSTLELGDSALYLCASSTGTGDIGNYGYTFGSGTRLTVV.

The chain carries TRBV27 and TRBJ2-7; TRBD2 is a possible D gene (5 bases). Trimming took off 6 bases at V and 1 base at J, with 16 bases between the two ends. The CDR3 extends over 15 amino acids. Germline CDR1 and CDR2: MNHEY and SMNVEV (reference sequence). The CDR3 DNA is TGTGCCAGCAGCCAAGTTAGGACTCAATCCTACGAGCAGTACTTC. Translating gives CASSQVRTQSYEQYF.

The rearrangement joins TRBV29-1 to TRBJ1-2; D possibly corresponds to TRBD1 (6 bases). Germline lookup yields CDR1 SQVTM and CDR2 ANQGSEA. The CDR3 length is 14 residues. V was clipped by 2 bases and J by 5 bases, with 15 bases between them. CDR3 nucleotides: TGCAGCGTTGAATACGGGGGGGGCGCATATGGCTACACCTTC. It specifies CSVEYGGGAYGYTF.

The J gene is TRBJ1-3, the V gene TRBV14; D ambiguous. The CDR3 covers 17 residues. V lost 4 bases and J 0 bases, leaving 16 bases between the germline ends. CDR1 is SGHDN and CDR2 is FVKESK in the germline V gene. CDR3 protein: CASSPPGSPSSGNTIYF. Written as DNA, the CDR3 is TGTGCCAGCAGCCCACCCGGGAGCCCCAGCTCTGGAAACACCATATATTTT.

The chain employs TRBV27 and TRBJ2-2, with D unresolved. The CDR3 covers 14 residues. Germline V CDR1 and CDR2: MNHEY, SMNVEV (reference sequence). V shed 1 base and J shed 3 bases, with 6 bases lying between them. The CDR3 DNA reads TGTGCCAGCAGTTTATATCCGTACACCGGGGAGCTGTTTTTT. Encoded protein: CASSLYPYTGELFF.

The chain recombines TRBV21-1 with TRBJ1-3; the listed D gene, TRBD1, was not tested against the DNA. TRBV21-1 is a known pseudogene. There are 16 residues in the CDR3. The CDR3 sequence: CASSDDRVETGNTIYF. The CDR3 coding sequence is TGTGCCAGCAGCGATGACAGGGTGGAGACTGGAAACACCATATATTTT.

This clone was observed a handful of times. This chain uses TRBV27 with TRBJ1-5, with 8 bases lining up with TRBD1. The V gene's germline CDR1 is MNHEY and CDR2 SMNVEV (reference sequence). The CDR3 is 13 residues long. V shed 3 bases and J 6 bases; nucleotides not matched to a gene: 1. DNA for the CDR3: TGTGCCAGCAGTTTGGGGACAGGTCAGCCCCAGCATTTT. Translated: CASSLGTGQPQHF.

The rearrangement links TRBV5-4 to TRBJ2-2, with a tentative D call TRBD2 (6 bases). Germline V gene sequence: CDR1 SGHNT, CDR2 YYREEE (reference sequence). V lost 3 bases and J 7 bases, leaving 19 bases between the germline ends. The CDR3 totals 16 residues. The CDR3 loop reads CASSSGTSGGNGELFF. CDR3 bases: TGTGCCAGCAGCTCCGGGACTTCTGGTGGTAACGGGGAGCTGTTTTTT.

The J gene is TRBJ2-1, the V gene TRBV9; 8 nucleotides align to TRBD2. The germline V gene encodes CDR1 SGDLS and CDR2 YYNGEE. This CDR3 is 14 amino acids long. V lost 5 bases and J lost 3; bases outside the gene matches: 4. CDR3 sequence: CASRPGLVYNEQFF. The CDR3 coding sequence is TGTGCCAGCAGACCGGGACTAGTCTACAATGAGCAGTTCTTC.

The V call is TRBV27, the J call TRBJ2-7; 13 nucleotides agree with TRBD2. The junction had 12 bases not matched to a gene; V was cut back by 4 bases and J by 0 bases. The CDR3 has 19 residues. Germline V gene lookup returns CDR1 MNHEY and CDR2 SMNVEV (reference sequence). CDR3 residues: CASSSPRTSGRIFSYEQYF. The CDR3 bases are TGTGCCAGCAGTTCCCCGAGGACTAGCGGGAGAATTTTCTCCTACGAGCAGTACTTC.

The rearrangement uses TRBV4-2 and TRBJ2-1, with 12 bases lining up with TRBD2. The CDR3 consists of 17 residues. Germline assignment: CDR1 LGHNA and CDR2 YNFKEQ. The ends lost 3 bases at V and 7 bases at J; junction bases unmatched: 10. The CDR3 DNA sequence: TGTGCCAGCAGCCAGTCAACACTAGCGGGAGGATTTAATGAGCAGTTCTTC. It codes for CASSQSTLAGGFNEQFF.

This clone has more than one count but fewer than ten. V usage is TRBV6-1 and J usage is TRBJ2-7, with D possibly being TRBD2 (6 bases). V lost 1 base and J lost 2, with 12 bases in between. CDR1 and CDR2 (germline): MNHNS, SASEGT. The CDR3 is made up of 15 amino acids. In DNA, the CDR3 is TGTGCCAGCAGTGAAGACGTCGGGGGAGCCTACGAGCAGTACTTC. Amino acids: CASSEDVGGAYEQYF.

This chain uses TRBV11-3 with TRBJ2-3; D possibly corresponds to TRBD2 (6 bases). Germline CDR1 is SGHNT and CDR2 is YENEEA. This CDR3 has 15 amino acids. The germline V and J ends were trimmed by 2 bases and 0 bases, with 9 bases remaining between them. CDR3 region: CASSLSGGSTDTQYF. The CDR3 DNA follows: TGTGCCAGCAGCTTATCCGGGGGTAGCACAGATACGCAGTATTTT. Combining the CDR3 with reference TRBV11-3 and TRBJ2-3 gives the whole variable domain EAGVVQSPRYKIIEKKQPVAFWCNPISGHNTLYWYLQNLGQGPELLIRYENEEAVDDSQLPKDRFSAERLKGVDSTLKIQPAELGDSAVYLCASSLSGGSTDTQYFGPGTRLTVL.

This sequence joins TRBV18 and TRBJ2-5; D gene ambiguous. Between the trimmed V and J ends, which lost 4 bases and 5 bases, there was a span of 14 bases. This CDR3 is 14 amino acids long. The germline V gene encodes CDR1 KGHSH and CDR2 LQKENI. The CDR3 is CASSLSQKMETQYF. The CDR3 DNA follows: TGTGCCAGCTCACTTTCACAAAAGATGGAGACCCAGTACTTC.

This chain links TRBV6-1 with TRBJ2-5, with a possible D match to TRBD1 (6 bases). Trimming left V 9 bases short and J 2 bases short, with 13 bases between. The germline CDR1 and CDR2 sequences are MNHNS and SASEGT. The length of the CDR3 is 13 residues. CDR3 loop: CARRTAIQETQYF. Here the CDR3 DNA reads TGTGCCAGAAGGACAGCAATACAAGAGACCCAGTACTTC.

This clone was detected only once. V usage is TRBV6-1 and J usage is TRBJ2-5; 10 bases align to TRBD1. This CDR3 is 16 amino acids long. The germline V gene has CDR1 MNHNS and CDR2 SASEGT. Trimming cost V 1 base and J 3 bases; bases outside gene matches: 5. Here the CDR3 reads CASSEVGGTGEETQYF. The CDR3, as DNA: TGTGCCAGCAGTGAAGTAGGAGGGACAGGGGAAGAGACCCAGTACTTC.

Worth noting for this clone: Other DNA sequences in this sample translate to the same CDR3. The chain is built from TRBV7-9 and TRBJ1-2; a possible D gene is TRBD1 (5 bases). The CDR3 sequence is 13 residues long. V lost 9 bases and J lost 5, with 16 bases in between. Germline CDR1 is SEHNR and CDR2 is FQNEAQ (reference sequence). CDR3 loop: CASSTTEPYGYTF. In DNA form, the CDR3 reads TGTGCCAGTAGCACGACAGAACCATATGGCTACACCTTC.